The entry below gives a single T cell receptor (beta chain) sequence along with its context. What it binds is not known. This record belongs to a study of cytomegalovirus exposure and HLA in healthy donors. Study context: Previous work identified around 120 million unique TCR beta sequences from about 200 million T cells.

CDR3 length: 15 residues. V lost 5 bases to trimming and J lost 2 bases; unmatched junction nucleotides: 5. Germline lookup yields CDR1 MNHEY and CDR2 SVGAGI. It was with 60 Vbeta and 13 Jbeta primers that the PCR ran. In the authors' methods: A later analysis tallied tens of millions of unique TCR beta chains, around 12 million of them shared. Method: immunoSEQ multiplex PCR; TCRdb's copy keeps in-frame clones and lacks some. V and J calls and clone size follow that table, whereas D and trimming were derived from the DNA. This sample has about 110,000 clones, with 75% to 85% found just once. Whole-study results and caveats: About 180 TCR beta chains were listed as cytomegalovirus-associated. TRBV6-2, TRBV6-3 and some other V segments were excluded as indistinguishable.

The TCR sequence derives from a man aged 50-59 years in good health and CMV-seronegative. The source material was PBMCs. V is TRBV6-5 and J is TRBJ2-1; 8 bases fit TRBD2. CDR3 sequence (DNA): TGTGCCAGCAGTGGAGACGGGGGGGCCTACAATGAGCAGTTCTTC. It specifies CASSGDGGAYNEQFF.